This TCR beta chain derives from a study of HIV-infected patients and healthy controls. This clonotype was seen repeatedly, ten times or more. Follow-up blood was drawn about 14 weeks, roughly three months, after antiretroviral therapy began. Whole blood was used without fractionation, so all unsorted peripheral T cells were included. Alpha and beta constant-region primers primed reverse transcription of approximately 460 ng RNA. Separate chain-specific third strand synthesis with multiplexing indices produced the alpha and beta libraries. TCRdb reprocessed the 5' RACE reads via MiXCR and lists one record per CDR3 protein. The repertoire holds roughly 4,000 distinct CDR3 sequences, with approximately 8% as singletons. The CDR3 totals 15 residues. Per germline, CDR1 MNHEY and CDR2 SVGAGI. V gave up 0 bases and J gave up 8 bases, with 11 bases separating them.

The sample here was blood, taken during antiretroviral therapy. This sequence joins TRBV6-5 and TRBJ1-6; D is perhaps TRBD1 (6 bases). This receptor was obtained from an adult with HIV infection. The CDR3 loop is CASSYSDYRDSPLHF. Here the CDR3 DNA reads TGTGCCAGCAGTTACTCTGACTACAGGGATTCACCCCTCCACTTT.